The source of this TCR beta chain is a study of metastatic and nonmetastatic thyroid tumors. This CDR3 region has 12 residues. V was shortened by 3 bases and J by 6 bases, with 9 bases between the two germline ends. In germline, CDR1 is SGHRS, CDR2 YFSETQ. With MiXCR, TCRdb reprocessed the PCR reads. The sample has some 2,500 clones; roughly 24% are singletons. All patients reached thyroid surgery having received no treatment beforehand. The material sequenced was adjacent normal tissue. The TCR sequence derives from a male donor with papillary thyroid cancer or a benign thyroid nodule (not recorded which). Some clones in this sample may be carry-over from other donors' samples. V gene TRBV5-1 combines with J gene TRBJ1-1; D is perhaps TRBD1 (5 bases). CDR3 bases: TGCGCCAGCAGCTGGGACGGAGCTGAAGCTTTCTTT. Residues: CASSWDGAEAFF.